The clone carrying this T cell receptor (delta chain) was seen ten or more times. No antigen is known for it. The CDR3 length is 14 residues. The germline V and J ends were trimmed by 1 base and 1 base, with 9 bases remaining between them. Per germline, CDR1 GEAIGNYY and CDR2 EKD. This entry is derived from a study of Vδ1+ human thymocytes. Study conclusions and caveats: Despite high sort purity, around 19% of thymic T cell receptor delta sequences were Vdelta2. In the thymus, TRG and TRD repertoires looked highly polyclonal with Gaussian CDR3 lengths.

Sequences come from RNA converted to cDNA by reverse transcription. CDR3 amplicons came from multiplex PCR with pooled V-gene forward and constant-region reverse primers. TCRdb re-processed the multiplex PCR reads via CATT. The sample holds about 58,000 delta-chain clones, about 15% seen once. Sequencing input: Vdelta1+ gamma-delta thymocytes from the thymus. Subset given: FACS-sorted CD3+ TCRalphabeta- TCRVdelta1+ TCRVdelta2- thymocytes. The TCR sequence derives from a girl under three years old who had congenital heart surgery. V usage is TRDV2 and J usage is TRDJ1, with D uncertain. As DNA, the CDR3 is TGTGCCTGTGACACTCTACGGGGCACCGATAAACTCATCTTT. Residues: CACDTLRGTDKLIF.